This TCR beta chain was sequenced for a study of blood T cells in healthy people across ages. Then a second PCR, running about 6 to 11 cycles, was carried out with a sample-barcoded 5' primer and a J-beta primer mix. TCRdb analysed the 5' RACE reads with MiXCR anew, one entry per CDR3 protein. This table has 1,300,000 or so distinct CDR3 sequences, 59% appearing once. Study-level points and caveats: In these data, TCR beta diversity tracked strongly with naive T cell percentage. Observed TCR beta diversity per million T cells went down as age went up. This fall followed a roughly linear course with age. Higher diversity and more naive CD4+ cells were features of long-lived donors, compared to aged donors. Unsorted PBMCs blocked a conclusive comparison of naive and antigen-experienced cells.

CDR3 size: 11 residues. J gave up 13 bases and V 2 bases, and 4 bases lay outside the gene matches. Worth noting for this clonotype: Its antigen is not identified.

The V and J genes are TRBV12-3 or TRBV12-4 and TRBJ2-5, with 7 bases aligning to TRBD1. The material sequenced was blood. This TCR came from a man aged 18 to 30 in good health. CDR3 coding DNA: TGTGCCAGCAGTTTACAACAGGGGCCGTACTTC. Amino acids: CASSLQQGPYF.